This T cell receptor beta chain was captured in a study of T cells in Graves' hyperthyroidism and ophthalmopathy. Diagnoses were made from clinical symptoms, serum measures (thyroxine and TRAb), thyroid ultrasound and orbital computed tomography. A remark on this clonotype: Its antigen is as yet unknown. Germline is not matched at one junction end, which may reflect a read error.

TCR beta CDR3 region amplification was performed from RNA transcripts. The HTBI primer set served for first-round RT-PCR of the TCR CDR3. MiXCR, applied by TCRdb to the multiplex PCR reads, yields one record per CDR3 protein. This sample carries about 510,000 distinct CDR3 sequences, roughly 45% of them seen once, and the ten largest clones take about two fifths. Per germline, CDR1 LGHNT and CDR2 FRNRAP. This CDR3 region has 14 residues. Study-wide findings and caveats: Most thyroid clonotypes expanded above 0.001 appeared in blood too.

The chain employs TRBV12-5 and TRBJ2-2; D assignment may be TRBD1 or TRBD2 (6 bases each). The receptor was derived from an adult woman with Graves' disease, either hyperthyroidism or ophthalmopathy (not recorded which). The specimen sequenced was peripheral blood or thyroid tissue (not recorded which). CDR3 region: CASRGPLNTGKLFF. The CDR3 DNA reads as TGTGCTAGTCGGGGGCCTTTGAACACCGGGAAGCTGTTTTTT.